Each of the 23 T cell receptor beta chains below was sequenced from the same sample in a study of T cells in Graves' hyperthyroidism and ophthalmopathy. TCR beta CDR3 regions were amplified from RNA transcripts. An initial round of RT-PCR targeting the TCR CDR3 relied on the HTBI primer set. TCRdb redid the calling of the multiplex PCR reads with MiXCR, one entry per CDR3 protein. Of around 660,000 distinct CDR3 sequences listed, just under 45% are singletons. The sample consisted of peripheral blood or thyroid tissue (not recorded which). Receptor source: an adult man with Graves' disease, either hyperthyroidism or ophthalmopathy (not recorded which).

The gene calls are TRBV7-8 and TRBJ1-5; a possible D gene is TRBD1 (5 bases). Per germline, CDR1 SGHVS and CDR2 FQNEAQ. V lost 5 bases to trimming and J lost 2 bases, with 16 bases between them. This CDR3 is built from 16 residues. CDR3 nucleotides: TGTGCCAGCAGCCAAGAGGCAGGGATGGGCAATCAGCCCCAGCATTTT. It encodes CASSQEAGMGNQPQHF.

This clonotype was found a few times. The rearrangement uses TRBV5-1 and TRBJ2-7; no reliable D call. In germline, CDR1 is SGHRS, CDR2 YFSETQ. Trimming took off 5 bases at V and 4 bases at J, with 16 bases between the two ends. The CDR3 has 14 amino acids. This CDR3 is CASRPLGFGYEQYF. The CDR3 DNA follows: TGCGCCAGCAGACCCCTGGGGTTCGGTTACGAGCAGTACTTC.

The chain uses TRBV5-1 and TRBJ1-1, with TRBD1 as a possible D gene (5 bases). CDR3 length equals 15 residues. The V end lost 5 bases, the J end lost 1 base, and 15 bases lay between the germline ends. Germline V gene lookup returns CDR1 SGHRS and CDR2 YFSETQ. The CDR3 DNA reads as TGCGCCAGCAGGAGGGGCTATTTCGGGAACACTGAAGCTTTCTTT. This sequence encodes CASRRGYFGNTEAFF.

This clonotype was seen at least ten times. V gene TRBV7-2 combines with J gene TRBJ1-1; no clear D. Germline lookup yields CDR1 SGHTA and CDR2 FQGNSA. V was trimmed by 4 bases and J by 4 bases, leaving 10 bases between them. The CDR3 runs to 13 residues. In nucleotides, the CDR3 is TGTGCCAGCAGCTCCCACGGTGTCACTGAAGCTTTCTTT. Its protein product is CASSSHGVTEAFF.

The chain joins TRBV2 to TRBJ1-1; no firm D call. The CDR3 has 16 amino acids. Germline values: CDR1 SNHLY, CDR2 FYNNEI. V was trimmed by 0 bases and J by 4 bases, leaving 15 bases between them. The CDR3 is CASSEALVPFFTEAFF. CDR3 bases: TGTGCCAGCAGTGAAGCGCTTGTTCCTTTTTTCACTGAAGCTTTCTTT.

A few counts support this clonotype. CDR3 amino acids: CASSYDGPSGNTIYF. CDR3 DNA sequence: TGCGCCAGCAGTTATGACGGCCCCTCTGGAAACACCATATATTTT. The rearrangement joins TRBV5-1 to TRBJ1-3; no firm D call. Germline CDR1 SGHRS, CDR2 YFSETQ. There are 15 residues in the CDR3. Deletions cut 5 bases from V and 0 bases from J, with 12 bases between.

This clonotype was seen only once. This chain uses TRBV29-1 with TRBJ2-7, with D possibly matching TRBD2 (5 bases). Trimming took off 8 bases at V and 2 bases at J, with 13 bases between the two ends. CDR3 length: 12 residues. Per germline, CDR1 SQVTM and CDR2 ANQGSEA. CDR3 bases: TGCAGCCCCCCGGGGTCGGCCTACGAGCAGTACTTC. The encoded protein is CSPPGSAYEQYF.

This clonotype was detected a few times. Since a much larger clone is just one base distant, this may be a read error. The V and J genes are TRBV2 and TRBJ2-5, with 8 positions matching TRBD1. This CDR3 spans 13 amino acids. J lost 3 bases, V lost 4 bases, and 1 base had no gene match. The V gene's germline CDR1 is SNHLY and CDR2 FYNNEI. The CDR3 coding sequence is TGTGCCAGCAGTGGACAGGGGAAAGAGACCCAGTACTTC. This gives the protein CASSGQGKETQYF.

In its sample, this clonotype was seen a few times. The rearrangement uses TRBV12-3 or TRBV12-4 and TRBJ1-5; D ambiguous. The CDR3 runs 13 residues. V was trimmed by 1 base and J by 9 bases, leaving 10 bases between them. The CDR3 nucleotides are TGTGCCAGCAGTTTAGACCTGGACGGGCCCCAGCATTTT. This codes for CASSLDLDGPQHF.

The chain recombines TRBV20-1 with TRBJ1-6, with D possibly being TRBD1 (5 bases). V was cut by 0 bases and J by 8 bases, with 17 bases left in between. The CDR3 totals 16 residues. CDR1 is DFQATT and CDR2 is SNEGSKA in the germline V gene (reference sequence). This chain's CDR3 is CSARDRGRASDSPLHF. The CDR3 DNA follows: TGCAGTGCTAGAGATCGGGGCAGGGCCTCGGATTCACCCCTCCACTTT.

With regard to this clonotype: A much larger clone lies one base from this, so it may be a read error. The V gene is TRBV10-3, the J gene TRBJ1-2; 9 positions agree with TRBD1. V lost 10 bases, J lost 8 bases, and 14 bases stayed unmatched. Germline V CDR1 and CDR2: ENHRY, SYGVKD. The CDR3 has 14 residues. This chain's CDR3 is CASTYGQGLIGYTF. The DNA for the CDR3 is TGTGCCAGCACCTATGGACAGGGGCTTATAGGCTACACCTTC.

The sample holds many counts of this clonotype. This chain uses TRBV2 with TRBJ2-7, with a tentative D call TRBD2 (6 bases). In germline, CDR1 is SNHLY, CDR2 FYNNEI. V shed 2 bases and J shed 3 bases, with 11 bases lying between them. The CDR3 is 14 amino acids. The CDR3 DNA reads as TGTGCCAGCAGTGAATGGAGGGGTAACTACGAGCAGTACTTC. It translates to CASSEWRGNYEQYF.

The rearrangement uses TRBV12-3 or TRBV12-4 and TRBJ1-1; D perhaps matches TRBD1 (6 bases). V lost 7 bases, J lost 8 bases, and 17 bases lay in between. This CDR3 has 13 residues. In DNA form, the CDR3 reads TGTGCCAGCACCCAATCCCAGGGGCTCGAAGCTTTCTTT. Protein product: CASTQSQGLEAFF.

The gene calls are TRBV12-3 or TRBV12-4 and TRBJ1-1, with TRBD1 as a possible D gene (6 bases). There are 15 residues in the CDR3. Trimming shortened V by 7 bases and J by 1 base, and 16 bases separated the two germline ends. For the CDR3, the DNA is TGTGCCAGCACCAAGTTTGGGGGGGCGAACACTGAAGCTTTCTTT. This encodes CASTKFGGANTEAFF.

This clonotype was observed a single time. The CDR3: CATSSYSLAGWETQYF. The CDR3 DNA sequence: TGTGCCACCAGCAGTTACAGCCTAGCGGGGTGGGAGACCCAGTACTTC. The chain recombines TRBV15 with TRBJ2-5, with 9 bases aligning to TRBD2. The CDR3 extends over 16 amino acids. The germline V gene has CDR1 LNHNV and CDR2 YYDKDF (reference sequence). V shed 3 bases, J shed 5 bases, and the junction held 10 bases outside the gene matches.

This clonotype was seen many times. The CDR3 nucleotides read TGTGCCATCAGTACGGAGAAGAACACTGAAGCTTTCTTT. Translating gives CAISTEKNTEAFF. The chain carries TRBV10-3 and TRBJ1-1; D is ambiguous. CDR1 and CDR2 from the germline V gene are ENHRY and SYGVKD. The V and J ends lost 5 bases and 1 base respectively, with 8 bases between them. This CDR3 is built from 13 residues.

This clonotype was detected only a few times. The V and J genes are TRBV7-9 and TRBJ1-1; TRBD1 might be the D (6 bases). Germline V gene sequence: CDR1 SEHNR, CDR2 FQNEAQ (reference sequence). The germline V and J ends were trimmed by 5 bases and 0 bases, with 16 bases remaining between them. The CDR3 runs to 16 residues. The CDR3 region has the DNA TGTGCCAGCAGCCAAGATGAGGGGGAATTGAACACTGAAGCTTTCTTT. Translated, it gives CASSQDEGELNTEAFF.

J is TRBJ1-5 and V is TRBV2, with no clear D. V was trimmed by 5 bases and J by 0 bases, leaving 17 bases between them. The length of the CDR3 is 17 residues. The germline gives CDR1 SNHLY, CDR2 FYNNEI. CDR3 DNA: TGTGCCAGCAGTTTGTTCGAGGCGGCCATTAGCAATCAGCCCCAGCATTTT. This sequence encodes CASSLFEAAISNQPQHF. The complete variable domain, with remaining parts taken from reference TRBV2 and TRBJ1-5, reads EPEVTQTPSHQVTQMGQEVILRCVPISNHLYFYWYRQILGQKVEFLVSFYNNEISEKSEIFDDQFSVERPDGSNFTLKIRSTKLEDSAMYFCASSLFEAAISNQPQHFGDGTRLSIL.

This chain joins TRBV5-5 and TRBJ1-4, with TRBD1 identical over 9 bases. The CDR3 covers 13 residues. V lost 8 bases, J lost 7 bases, and 6 bases stayed unmatched. The germline CDR1 and CDR2 sequences are SGHKS and YYEKEE (reference sequence). In nucleotides, the CDR3 is TGTGCCAGACAGGGGGCGCTGGGTGAAAAACTGTTTTTT. Amino acid sequence: CARQGALGEKLFF.

This sequence joins TRBV29-1 and TRBJ2-2, with 11 bases matching TRBD1. The CDR3 is 15 residues long. Germline loops: CDR1 SQVTM, CDR2 ANQGSEA. The trim removed 6 bases at V and 5 bases at J, leaving 8 bases unmatched. The CDR3 nucleotides are TGCAGCGTCCGAATCGGACAGGGGGCTACCGGGGAGCTGTTTTTT. Translating it yields CSVRIGQGATGELFF.

This clonotype was counted at least ten times. The chain combines TRBV7-2 with TRBJ2-5; 8 nucleotides match TRBD2. CDR3 length: 15 residues. Germline CDR1 is SGHTA and CDR2 is FQGNSA. The V and J ends lost 6 bases and 1 base, in that order; junction bases with no gene match: 7. The CDR3 nucleotides read TGTGCCAGCAGGCTAGCGGGTGGGGTCCAAGAGACCCAGTACTTC. This gives the protein CASRLAGGVQETQYF. The entire variable domain, with the rest obtained from reference TRBV7-2 and TRBJ2-5, is as follows: GAGVSQSPSNKVTEKGKDVELRCDPISGHTALYWYRQSLGQGLEFLIYFQGNSAPDKSGLPSDRFSAERTGGSVSTLTIQRTQQEDSAVYLCASRLAGGVQETQYFGPGTRLLVL.

As concerns this clonotype: A single base separates this from a much larger clone, so it may be a read error. The chain is built from TRBV7-9 and TRBJ1-4; weak D call: TRBD1 (6 bases). V gave up 1 base and J gave up 6 bases, with 6 bases separating them. The germline gives CDR1 SEHNR, CDR2 FQNEAQ (reference sequence). The CDR3 has 13 residues. CDR3 loop: CASSLEGDEKLFF. The CDR3 DNA reads as TGTGCCAGCAGCTTAGAGGGGGATGAAAAACTGTTTTTT. Filled out from reference TRBV7-9 and TRBJ1-4, the complete variable domain reads DTGVSQNPRHKITKRGQNVTFRCDPISEHNRLYWYRQTLGQGPEFLTYFQNEAQLEKSRLLSDRFSAERPKGSFSTLEIQRTEQGDSAMYLCASSLEGDEKLFFGSGTQLSVL.

Many counts were recorded for this clonotype. The chain employs TRBV25-1 and TRBJ1-6; D remains ambiguous. This CDR3 region has 12 residues. CDR1 and CDR2 (germline): MGHDK, SYGVNS. The V and J ends lost 4 bases and 7 bases respectively, with 5 bases between them. Written as DNA, the CDR3 is TGTGCCAGCAGTGTCTTCAATTCACCCCTCCACTTT. It codes for CASSVFNSPLHF.